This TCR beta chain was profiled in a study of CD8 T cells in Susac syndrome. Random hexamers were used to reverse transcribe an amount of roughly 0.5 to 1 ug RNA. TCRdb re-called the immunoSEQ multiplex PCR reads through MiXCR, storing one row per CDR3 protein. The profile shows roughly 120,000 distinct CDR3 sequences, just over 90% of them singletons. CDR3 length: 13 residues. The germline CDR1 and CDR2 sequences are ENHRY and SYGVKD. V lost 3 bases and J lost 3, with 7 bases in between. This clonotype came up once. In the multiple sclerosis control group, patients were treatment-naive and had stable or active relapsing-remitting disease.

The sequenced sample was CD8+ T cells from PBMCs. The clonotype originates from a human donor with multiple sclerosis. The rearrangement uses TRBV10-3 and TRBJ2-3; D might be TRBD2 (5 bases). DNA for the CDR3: TGTGCCATCAGTGACGGGGAAACAGATACGCAGTATTTT. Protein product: CAISDGETDTQYF.